What follows are 3 T cell receptor beta chains derived from one specimen sequenced in a study of blood T cell repertoires in COVID-19. Libraries were prepared by immunoSEQ multiplex PCR; TCRdb keeps only in-frame clonotypes and omits some of them. The data contain 130,000 to 150,000 clones, roughly four fifths of them singletons. The source material was peripheral blood. Receptors originate from a human donor with acute or convalescent COVID-19. The donor label of this sample is uncertain.

This chain uses TRBV7-9 with TRBJ1-2; TRBD1 matches 8 bases. J lost 8 bases, V lost 0 bases, and 8 bases had no gene match. The germline V gene has CDR1 SEHNR and CDR2 FQNEAQ (reference sequence). The CDR3 consists of 15 residues. The CDR3 coding sequence is TGTGCCAGCAGCTTAGCGGGACAGGTCTACGGGGGCTACACCTTC. It codes for CASSLAGQVYGGYTF.

The chain links TRBV7-9 to TRBJ1-2, with D uncertain. The germline CDR1 and CDR2 sequences are SEHNR and FQNEAQ (reference sequence). This CDR3 has 14 residues. V lost 3 bases and J 8 bases, leaving 16 bases between the germline ends. CDR3 DNA sequence: TGTGCCAGCAGCTTCCCCGGACCCAGGAGGGGCTACACCTTC. Its translation: CASSFPGPRRGYTF.

The genes are TRBV4-1 and TRBJ2-2; 7 bases line up with TRBD2. Trimming at V came to 4 bases and at J to 5 bases, leaving 7 bases not matched to a gene. This CDR3 is 15 amino acids long. Germline V gene data show CDR1 as MGHRA and CDR2 as YSYEKL. CDR3: CASSLGLGLTGELFF. CDR3 coding DNA: TGCGCCAGCAGCCTCGGACTAGGGTTAACCGGGGAGCTGTTTTTT.